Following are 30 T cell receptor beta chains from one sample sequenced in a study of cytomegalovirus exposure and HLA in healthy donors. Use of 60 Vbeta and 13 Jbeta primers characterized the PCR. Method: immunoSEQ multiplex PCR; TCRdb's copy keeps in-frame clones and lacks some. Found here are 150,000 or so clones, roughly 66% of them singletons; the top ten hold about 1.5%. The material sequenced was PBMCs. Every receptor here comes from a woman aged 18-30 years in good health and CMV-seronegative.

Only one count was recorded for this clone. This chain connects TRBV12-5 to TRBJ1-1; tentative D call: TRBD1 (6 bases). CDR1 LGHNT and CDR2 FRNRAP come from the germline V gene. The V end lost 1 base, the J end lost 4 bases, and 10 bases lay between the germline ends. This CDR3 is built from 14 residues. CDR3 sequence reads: CASGLGTGTTEAFF. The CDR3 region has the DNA TGTGCTAGTGGTTTGGGAACAGGGACCACTGAAGCTTTCTTT. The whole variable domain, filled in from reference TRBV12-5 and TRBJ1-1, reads DARVTQTPRHKVTEMGQEVTMRCQPILGHNTVFWYRQTMMQGLELLAYFRNRAPLDDSGMPKDRFSAEMPDATLATLKIQPSEPRDSAVYFCASGLGTGTTEAFFGQGTRLTVV.

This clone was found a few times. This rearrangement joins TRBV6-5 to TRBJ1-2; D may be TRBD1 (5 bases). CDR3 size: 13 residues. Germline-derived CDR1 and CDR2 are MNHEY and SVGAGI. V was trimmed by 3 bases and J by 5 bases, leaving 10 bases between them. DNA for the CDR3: TGTGCCAGCAGTTATCGGGGGGGATATGGCTACACCTTC. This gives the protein CASSYRGGYGYTF.

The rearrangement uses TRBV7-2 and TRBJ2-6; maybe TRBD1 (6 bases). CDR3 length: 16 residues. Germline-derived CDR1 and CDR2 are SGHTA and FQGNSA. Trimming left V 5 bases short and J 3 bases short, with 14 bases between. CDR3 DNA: TGTGCCAGCAGCCTAAATAGGGGGTATGGGGCCAACGTCCTGACTTTC. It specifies CASSLNRGYGANVLTF.

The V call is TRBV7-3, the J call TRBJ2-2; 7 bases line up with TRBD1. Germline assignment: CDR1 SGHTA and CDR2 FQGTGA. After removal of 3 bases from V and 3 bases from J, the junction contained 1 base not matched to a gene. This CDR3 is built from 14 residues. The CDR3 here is CASSLTGYTGELFF. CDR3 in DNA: TGTGCCAGCAGCTTGACAGGGTACACCGGGGAGCTGTTTTTT.

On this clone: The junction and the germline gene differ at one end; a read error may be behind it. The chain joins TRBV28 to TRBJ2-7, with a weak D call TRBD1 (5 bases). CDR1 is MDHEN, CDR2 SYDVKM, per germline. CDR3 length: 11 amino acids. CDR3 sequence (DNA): TGTGCCAGCAGTTTATGGGCAGGGTCGGACTTC. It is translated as CASSLWAGSDF.

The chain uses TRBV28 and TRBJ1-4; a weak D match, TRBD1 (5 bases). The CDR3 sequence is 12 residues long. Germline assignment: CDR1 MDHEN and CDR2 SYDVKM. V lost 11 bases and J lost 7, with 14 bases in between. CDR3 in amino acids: CASTGEGEKLFF. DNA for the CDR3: TGTGCCTCTACGGGGGAGGGTGAAAAACTGTTTTTT.

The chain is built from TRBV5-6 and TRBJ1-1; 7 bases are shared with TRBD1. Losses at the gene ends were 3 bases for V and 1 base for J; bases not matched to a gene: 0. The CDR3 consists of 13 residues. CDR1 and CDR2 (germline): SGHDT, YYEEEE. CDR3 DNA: TGTGCCAGCAGCTGGGACAGGAACACTGAAGCTTTCTTT. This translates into CASSWDRNTEAFF.

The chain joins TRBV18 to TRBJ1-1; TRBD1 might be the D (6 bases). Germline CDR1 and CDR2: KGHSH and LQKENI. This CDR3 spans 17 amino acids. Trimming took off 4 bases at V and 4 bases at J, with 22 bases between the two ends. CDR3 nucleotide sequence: TGTGCCAGCTCACTAGTTGGGCCAACAGGGACGGGCACTGAAGCTTTCTTT. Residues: CASSLVGPTGTGTEAFF.

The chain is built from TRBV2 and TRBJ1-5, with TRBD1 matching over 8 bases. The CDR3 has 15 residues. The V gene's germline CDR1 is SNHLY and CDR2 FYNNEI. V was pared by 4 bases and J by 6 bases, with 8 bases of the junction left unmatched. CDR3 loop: CASSGAGQGFQPQHF. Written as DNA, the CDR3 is TGTGCCAGCAGTGGGGCAGGACAGGGTTTTCAGCCCCAGCATTTT.

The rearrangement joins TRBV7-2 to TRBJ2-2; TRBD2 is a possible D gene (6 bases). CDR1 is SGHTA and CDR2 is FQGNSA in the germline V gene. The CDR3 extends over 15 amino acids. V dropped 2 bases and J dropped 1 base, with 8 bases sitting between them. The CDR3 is CASSLKAGNTGELFF. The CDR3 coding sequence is TGTGCCAGCAGCTTAAAAGCGGGGAACACCGGGGAGCTGTTTTTT. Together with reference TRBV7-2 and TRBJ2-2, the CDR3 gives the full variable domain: GAGVSQSPSNKVTEKGKDVELRCDPISGHTALYWYRQSLGQGLEFLIYFQGNSAPDKSGLPSDRFSAERTGGSVSTLTIQRTQQEDSAVYLCASSLKAGNTGELFFGEGSRLTVL.

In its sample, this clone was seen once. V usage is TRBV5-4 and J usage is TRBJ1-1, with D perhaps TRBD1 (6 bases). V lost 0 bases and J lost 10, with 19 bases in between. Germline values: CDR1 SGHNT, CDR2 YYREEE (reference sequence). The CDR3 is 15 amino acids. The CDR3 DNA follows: TGTGCCAGCAGCTTGGGCCAGGGGCGAACCCCTGGAGCTTTCTTT. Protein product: CASSLGQGRTPGAFF.

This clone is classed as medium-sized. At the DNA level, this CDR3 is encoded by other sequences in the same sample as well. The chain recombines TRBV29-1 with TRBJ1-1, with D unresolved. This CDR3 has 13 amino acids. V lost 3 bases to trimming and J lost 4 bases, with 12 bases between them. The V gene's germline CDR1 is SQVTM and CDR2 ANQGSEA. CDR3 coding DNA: TGCAGCGTTGAGGGCCGAGGGAGCACTGAAGCTTTCTTT. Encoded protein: CSVEGRGSTEAFF.

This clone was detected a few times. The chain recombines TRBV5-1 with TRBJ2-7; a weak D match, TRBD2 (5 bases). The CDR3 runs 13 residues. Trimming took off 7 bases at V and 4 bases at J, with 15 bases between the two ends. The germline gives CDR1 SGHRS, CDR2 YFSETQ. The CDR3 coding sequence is TGCGCCAGCTCGGCGCCCCCGGGGTACGAGCAGTACTTC. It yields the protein CASSAPPGYEQYF. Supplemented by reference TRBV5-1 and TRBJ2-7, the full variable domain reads KAGVTQTPRYLIKTRGQQVTLSCSPISGHRSVSWYQQTPGQGLQFLFEYFSETQRNKGNFPGRFSGRQFSNSRSEMNVSTLELGDSALYLCASSAPPGYEQYFGPGTRLTVT.

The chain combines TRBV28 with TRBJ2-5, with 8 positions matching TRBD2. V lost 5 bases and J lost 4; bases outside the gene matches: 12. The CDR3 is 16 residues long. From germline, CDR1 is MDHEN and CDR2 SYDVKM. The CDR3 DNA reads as TGTGCCAGCAGTATCTCGGGACTAGGGAACGGAGAGACCCAGTACTTC. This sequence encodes CASSISGLGNGETQYF.

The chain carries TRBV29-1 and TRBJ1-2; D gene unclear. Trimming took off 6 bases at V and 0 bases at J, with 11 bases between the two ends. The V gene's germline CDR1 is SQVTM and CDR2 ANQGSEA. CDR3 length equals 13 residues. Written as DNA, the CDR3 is TGCAGCGTCCTGGTTGGCACTAACTATGGCTACACCTTC. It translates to CSVLVGTNYGYTF.

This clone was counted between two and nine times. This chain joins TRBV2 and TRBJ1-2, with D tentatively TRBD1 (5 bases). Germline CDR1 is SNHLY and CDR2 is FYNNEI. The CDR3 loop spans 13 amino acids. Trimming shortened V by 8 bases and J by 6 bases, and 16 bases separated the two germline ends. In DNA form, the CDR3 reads TGTGCCAGCGTGCGGGGGTCCACTGATGGCTACACCTTC. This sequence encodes CASVRGSTDGYTF.

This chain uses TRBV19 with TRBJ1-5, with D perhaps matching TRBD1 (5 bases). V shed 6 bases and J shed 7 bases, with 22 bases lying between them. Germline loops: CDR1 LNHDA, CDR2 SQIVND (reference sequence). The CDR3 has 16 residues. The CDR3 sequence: CASSHPVAGPRQPQHF. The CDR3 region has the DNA TGTGCCAGTAGCCACCCCGTCGCGGGGCCAAGGCAGCCCCAGCATTTT.

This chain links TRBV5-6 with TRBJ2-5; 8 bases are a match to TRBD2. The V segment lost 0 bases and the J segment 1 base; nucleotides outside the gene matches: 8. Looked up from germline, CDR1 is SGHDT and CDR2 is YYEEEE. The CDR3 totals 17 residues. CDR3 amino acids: CASSLERVAGSQETQYF. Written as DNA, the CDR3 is TGTGCCAGCAGCTTGGAGCGCGTAGCGGGAAGCCAAGAGACCCAGTACTTC.

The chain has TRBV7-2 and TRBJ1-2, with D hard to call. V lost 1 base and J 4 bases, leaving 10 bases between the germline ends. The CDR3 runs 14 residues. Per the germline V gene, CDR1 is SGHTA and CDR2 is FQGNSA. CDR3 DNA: TGTGCCAGCAGCTTAGGAGATACCTTCTATGGCTACACCTTC. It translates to CASSLGDTFYGYTF.

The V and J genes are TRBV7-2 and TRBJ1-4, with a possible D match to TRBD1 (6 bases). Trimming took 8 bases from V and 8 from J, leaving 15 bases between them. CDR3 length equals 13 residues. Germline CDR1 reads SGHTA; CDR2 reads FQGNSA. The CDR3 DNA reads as TGTGCCAGCTCTGGGACAAGGAGCGAAAAACTGTTTTTT. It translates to CASSGTRSEKLFF.

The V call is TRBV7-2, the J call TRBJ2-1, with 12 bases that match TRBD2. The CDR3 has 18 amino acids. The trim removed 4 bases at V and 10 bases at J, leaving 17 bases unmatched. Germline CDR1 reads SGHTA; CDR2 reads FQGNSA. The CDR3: CASSSPFTSGGPLGEQFF. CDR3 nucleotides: TGTGCCAGCAGCTCCCCTTTTACTAGCGGGGGGCCCTTGGGGGAGCAGTTCTTC.

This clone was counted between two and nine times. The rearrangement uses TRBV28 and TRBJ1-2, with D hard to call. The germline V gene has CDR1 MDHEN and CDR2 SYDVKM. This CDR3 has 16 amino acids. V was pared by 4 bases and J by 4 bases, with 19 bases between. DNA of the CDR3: TGTGCCAGCAGTTCCCTCCTGGAGGGATTAATCTATGGCTACACCTTC. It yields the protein CASSSLLEGLIYGYTF.

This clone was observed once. CDR3 nucleotides: TGTGCCAGCAGTGACTCAGGGGGAACCGGGGAGCTGTTTTTT. Translated, it gives CASSDSGGTGELFF. V and J are TRBV6-4 and TRBJ2-2; possibly TRBD1 for D (6 bases). CDR3 length equals 14 residues. V was clipped by 0 bases and J by 5 bases, with 7 bases between them. Germline V gene data show CDR1 as MRHNA and CDR2 as SNTAGT.

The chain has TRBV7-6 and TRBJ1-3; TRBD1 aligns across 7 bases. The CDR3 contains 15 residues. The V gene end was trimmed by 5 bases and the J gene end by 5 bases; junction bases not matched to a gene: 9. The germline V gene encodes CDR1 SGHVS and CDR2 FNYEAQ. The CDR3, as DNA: TGTGCCAGCAGCCCGTTACAGGGGTCAAGAAACACCATATATTTT. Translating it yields CASSPLQGSRNTIYF. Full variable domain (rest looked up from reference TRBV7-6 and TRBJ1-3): GAGVSQSPRYKVTKRGQDVALRCDPISGHVSLYWYRQALGQGPEFLTYFNYEAQQDKSGLPNDRFSAERPEGSISTLTIQRTEQRDSAMYRCASSPLQGSRNTIYFGEGSWLTVV.

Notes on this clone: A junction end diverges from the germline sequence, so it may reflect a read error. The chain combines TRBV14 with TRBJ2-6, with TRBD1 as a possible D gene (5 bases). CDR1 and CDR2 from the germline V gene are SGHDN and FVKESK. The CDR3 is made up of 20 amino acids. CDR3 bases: TGTGCCAGCAGCCAAGAACGGTGGAAGGGTCCCTTCCCTGGGGCCAACGGCCTGACTTTC. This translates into CASSQERWKGPFPGANGLTF.

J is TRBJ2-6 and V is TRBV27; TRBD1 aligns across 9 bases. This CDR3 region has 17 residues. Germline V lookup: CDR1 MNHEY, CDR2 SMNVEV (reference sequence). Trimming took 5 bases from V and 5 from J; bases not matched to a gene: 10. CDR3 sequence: CASSLGQGPPWANVLTF. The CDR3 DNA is TGTGCCAGCAGTCTGGGACAGGGTCCCCCGTGGGCCAACGTCCTGACTTTC. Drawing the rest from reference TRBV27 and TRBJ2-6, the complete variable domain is EAQVTQNPRYLITVTGKKLTVTCSQNMNHEYMSWYRQDPGLGLRQIYYSMNVEVTDKGDVPEGYKVSRKEKRNFPLILESPSPNQTSLYFCASSLGQGPPWANVLTFGAGSRLTVL.

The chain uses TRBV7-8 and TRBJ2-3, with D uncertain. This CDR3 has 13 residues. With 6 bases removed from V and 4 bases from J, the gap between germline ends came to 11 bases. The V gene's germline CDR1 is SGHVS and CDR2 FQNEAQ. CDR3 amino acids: CASSHDSADTQYF. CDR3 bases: TGTGCCAGCAGTCATGATTCGGCAGATACGCAGTATTTT.

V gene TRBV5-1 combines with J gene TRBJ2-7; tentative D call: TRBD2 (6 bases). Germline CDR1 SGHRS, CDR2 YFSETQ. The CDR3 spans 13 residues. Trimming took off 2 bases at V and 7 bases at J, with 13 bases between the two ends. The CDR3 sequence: CASSFGGEREQYF. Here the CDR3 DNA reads TGCGCCAGCAGCTTCGGCGGGGAGCGGGAGCAGTACTTC.

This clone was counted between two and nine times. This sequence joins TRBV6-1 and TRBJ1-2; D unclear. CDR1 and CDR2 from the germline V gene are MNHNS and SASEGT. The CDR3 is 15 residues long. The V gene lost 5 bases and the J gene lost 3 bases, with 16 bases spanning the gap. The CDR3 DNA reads TGTGCCAGCAGTATCCAGGCGGGAGGTGACTATGGCTACACCTTC. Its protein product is CASSIQAGGDYGYTF.

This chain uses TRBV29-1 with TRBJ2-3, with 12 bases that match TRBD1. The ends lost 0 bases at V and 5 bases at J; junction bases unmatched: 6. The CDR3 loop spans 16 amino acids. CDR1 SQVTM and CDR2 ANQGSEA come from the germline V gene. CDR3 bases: TGCAGCGTTGAAGATTCGGGACAGGGGGCCGGAGATACGCAGTATTTT. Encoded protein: CSVEDSGQGAGDTQYF.